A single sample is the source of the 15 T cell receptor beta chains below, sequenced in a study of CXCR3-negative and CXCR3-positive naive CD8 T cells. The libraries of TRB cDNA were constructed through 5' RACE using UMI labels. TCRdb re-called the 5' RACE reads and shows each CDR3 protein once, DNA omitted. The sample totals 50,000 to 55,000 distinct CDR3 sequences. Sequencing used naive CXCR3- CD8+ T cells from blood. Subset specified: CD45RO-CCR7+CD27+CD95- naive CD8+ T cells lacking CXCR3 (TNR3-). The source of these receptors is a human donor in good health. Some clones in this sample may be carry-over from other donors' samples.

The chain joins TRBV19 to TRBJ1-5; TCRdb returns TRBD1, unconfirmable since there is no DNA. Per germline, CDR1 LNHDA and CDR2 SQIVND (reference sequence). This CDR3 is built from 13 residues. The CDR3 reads CASSTRGHQPQHF.

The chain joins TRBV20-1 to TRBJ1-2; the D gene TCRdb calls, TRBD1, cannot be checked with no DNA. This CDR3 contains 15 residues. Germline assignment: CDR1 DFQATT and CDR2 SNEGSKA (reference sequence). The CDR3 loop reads CSARDVWQGDLGYTF.

This chain's CDR3 is CASSFSGAGGGGYTF. The chain has TRBV6-6 and TRBJ1-2. The CDR3 loop spans 15 amino acids. Per the germline V gene, CDR1 is MNHNY and CDR2 is SVGAGI (reference sequence).

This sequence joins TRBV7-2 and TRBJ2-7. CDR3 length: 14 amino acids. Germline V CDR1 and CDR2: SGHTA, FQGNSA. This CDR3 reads CASSLDRPTYEQYF.

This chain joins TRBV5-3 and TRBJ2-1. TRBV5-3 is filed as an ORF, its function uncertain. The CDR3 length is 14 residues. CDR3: CARSFSVDLNEQFF.

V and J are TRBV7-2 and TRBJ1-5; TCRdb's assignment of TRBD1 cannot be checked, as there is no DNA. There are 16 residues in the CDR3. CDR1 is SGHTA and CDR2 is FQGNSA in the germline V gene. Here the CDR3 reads CASSLTGGFGNQPQHF. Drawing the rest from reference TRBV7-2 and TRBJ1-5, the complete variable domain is GAGVSQSPSNKVTEKGKDVELRCDPISGHTALYWYRQSLGQGLEFLIYFQGNSAPDKSGLPSDRFSAERTGGSVSTLTIQRTQQEDSAVYLCASSLTGGFGNQPQHFGDGTRLSIL.

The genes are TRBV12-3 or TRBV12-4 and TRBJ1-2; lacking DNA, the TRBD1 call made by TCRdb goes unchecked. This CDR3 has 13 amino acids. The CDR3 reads CASSPQGIYGYTF.

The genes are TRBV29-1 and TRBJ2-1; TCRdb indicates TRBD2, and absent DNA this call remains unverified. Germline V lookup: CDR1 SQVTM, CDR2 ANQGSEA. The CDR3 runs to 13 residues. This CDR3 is CSVEMGLEDEQFF.

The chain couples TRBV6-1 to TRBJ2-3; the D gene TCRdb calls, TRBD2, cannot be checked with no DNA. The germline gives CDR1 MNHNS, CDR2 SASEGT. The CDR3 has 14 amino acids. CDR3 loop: CASTRREGTDTQYF.

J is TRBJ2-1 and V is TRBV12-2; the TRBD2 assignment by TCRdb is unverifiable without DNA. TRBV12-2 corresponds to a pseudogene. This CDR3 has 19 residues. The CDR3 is CASRLGRTSGRADYNEQFF.

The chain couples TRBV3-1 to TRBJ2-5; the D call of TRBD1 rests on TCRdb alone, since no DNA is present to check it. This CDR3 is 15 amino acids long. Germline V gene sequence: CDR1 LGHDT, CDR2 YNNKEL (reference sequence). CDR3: CASVRAGGFQETQYF.

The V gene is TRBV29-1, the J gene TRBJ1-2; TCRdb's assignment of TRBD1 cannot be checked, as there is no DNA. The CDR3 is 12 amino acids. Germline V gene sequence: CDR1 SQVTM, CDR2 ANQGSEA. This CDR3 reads CSTPQRGYGYTF.

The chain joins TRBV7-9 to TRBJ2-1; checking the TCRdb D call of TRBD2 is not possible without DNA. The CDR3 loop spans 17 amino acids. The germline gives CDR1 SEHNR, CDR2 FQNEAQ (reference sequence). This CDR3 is CASSLKAQTSGHNEQFF. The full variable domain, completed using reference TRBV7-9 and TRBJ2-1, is DTGVSQNPRHKITKRGQNVTFRCDPISEHNRLYWYRQTLGQGPEFLTYFQNEAQLEKSRLLSDRFSAERPKGSFSTLEIQRTEQGDSAMYLCASSLKAQTSGHNEQFFGPGTRLTVL.

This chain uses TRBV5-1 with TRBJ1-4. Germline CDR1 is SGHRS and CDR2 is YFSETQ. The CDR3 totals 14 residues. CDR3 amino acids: CASSDDNDEEKLFF.

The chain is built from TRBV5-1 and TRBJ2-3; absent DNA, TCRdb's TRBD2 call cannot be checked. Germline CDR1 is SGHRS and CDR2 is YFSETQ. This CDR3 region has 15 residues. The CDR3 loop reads CASSRGDSRTDTQYF.